This note documents a single T cell receptor beta chain sequence. No antigen is known for it. The data derive from a study of T cell responses to AZD1222 COVID-19 vaccine. Study-level results: With dominance at 160-218 and 743-854, vaccine-associated CD4 TCRs spanned spike. The number of AZD1222 recipients seropositive at baseline was only five to seven. Of spike-specific TCRs, nearly half reportedly target regions left unmutated in variants.

Some clones are missing from TCRdb's copy, which holds only in-frame ones; the method was immunoSEQ multiplex PCR. The repertoire consists of fewer than 75,000 clones, with around 90% occurring once and the leading ten covering approximately 6.3%. CDR3 size: 12 residues. V gave up 8 bases and J gave up 3 bases, with 7 bases separating them. Germline CDR1 is ENHRY and CDR2 is SYGVKD. The TCR was taken from an adult who received the MenACWY meningococcal vaccine as a control. Source: peripheral blood, taken 28 days after the second dose of the MenACWY control vaccine. The chain couples TRBV10-3 to TRBJ2-2; a weak D match, TRBD1 (6 bases). The CDR3 is CAIAGDTGELFF. The CDR3 bases are TGTGCCATCGCAGGGGACACCGGGGAGCTGTTTTTT.